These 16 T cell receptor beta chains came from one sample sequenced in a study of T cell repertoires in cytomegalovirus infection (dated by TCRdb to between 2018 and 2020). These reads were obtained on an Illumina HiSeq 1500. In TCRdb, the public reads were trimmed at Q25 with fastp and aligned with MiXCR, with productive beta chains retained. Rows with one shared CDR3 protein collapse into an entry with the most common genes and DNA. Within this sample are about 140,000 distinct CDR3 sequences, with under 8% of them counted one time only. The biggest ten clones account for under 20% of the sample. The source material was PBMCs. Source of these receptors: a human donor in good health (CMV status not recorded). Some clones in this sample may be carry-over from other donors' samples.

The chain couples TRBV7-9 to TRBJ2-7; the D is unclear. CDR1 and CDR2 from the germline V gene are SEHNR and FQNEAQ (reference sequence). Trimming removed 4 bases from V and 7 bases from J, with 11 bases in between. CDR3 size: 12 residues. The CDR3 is CASSSELGEQYF. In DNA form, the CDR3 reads TGTGCCAGCAGCTCGGAGCTGGGTGAGCAGTACTTC.

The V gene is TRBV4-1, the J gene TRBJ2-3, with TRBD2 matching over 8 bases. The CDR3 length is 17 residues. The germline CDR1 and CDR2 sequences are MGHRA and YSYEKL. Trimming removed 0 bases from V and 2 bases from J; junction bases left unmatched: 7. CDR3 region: CASSQDGAGATTDTQYF. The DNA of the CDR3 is TGCGCCAGCAGCCAAGATGGAGCGGGGGCCACCACAGATACGCAGTATTTT.

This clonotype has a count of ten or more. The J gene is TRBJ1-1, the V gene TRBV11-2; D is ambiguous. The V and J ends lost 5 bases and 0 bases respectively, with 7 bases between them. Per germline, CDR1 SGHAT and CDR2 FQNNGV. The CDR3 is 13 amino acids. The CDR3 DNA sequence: TGTGCCAGCAGCCGGGAGGTGAACACTGAAGCTTTCTTT. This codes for CASSREVNTEAFF.

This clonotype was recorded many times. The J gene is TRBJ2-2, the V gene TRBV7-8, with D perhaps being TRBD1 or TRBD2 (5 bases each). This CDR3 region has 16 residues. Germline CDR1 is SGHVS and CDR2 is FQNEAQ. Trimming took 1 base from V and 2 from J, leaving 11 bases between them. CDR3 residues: CASSLGTGRNTGELFF. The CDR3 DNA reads TGTGCCAGCAGCTTAGGGACGGGGCGAAACACCGGGGAGCTGTTTTTT.

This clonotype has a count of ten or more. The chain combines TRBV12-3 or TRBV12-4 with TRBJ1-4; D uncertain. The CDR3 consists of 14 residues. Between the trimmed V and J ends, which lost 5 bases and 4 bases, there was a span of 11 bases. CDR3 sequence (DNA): TGTGCCAGCAGTCCGCTTCGAAATAATGAAAAACTGTTTTTT. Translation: CASSPLRNNEKLFF.

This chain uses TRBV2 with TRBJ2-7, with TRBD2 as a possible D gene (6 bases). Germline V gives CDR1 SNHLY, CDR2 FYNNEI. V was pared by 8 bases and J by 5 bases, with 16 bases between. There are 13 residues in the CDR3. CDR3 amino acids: CASWQVPGDEQYF. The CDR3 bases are TGTGCCAGCTGGCAGGTCCCGGGGGACGAGCAGTACTTC.

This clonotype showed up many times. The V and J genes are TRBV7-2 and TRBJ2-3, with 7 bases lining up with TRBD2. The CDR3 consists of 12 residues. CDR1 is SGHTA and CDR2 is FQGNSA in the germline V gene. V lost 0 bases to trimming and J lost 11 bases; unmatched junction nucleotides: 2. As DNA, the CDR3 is TGTGCCAGCAGCTTAGCCACGGGGGGGCAGTATTTT. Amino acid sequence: CASSLATGGQYF.

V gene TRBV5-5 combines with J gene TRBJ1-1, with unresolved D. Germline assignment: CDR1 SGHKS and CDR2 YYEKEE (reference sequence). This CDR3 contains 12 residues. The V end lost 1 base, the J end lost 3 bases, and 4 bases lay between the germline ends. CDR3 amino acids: CASSLFYTEAFF. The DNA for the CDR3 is TGTGCCAGCAGCTTGTTTTACACTGAAGCTTTCTTT.

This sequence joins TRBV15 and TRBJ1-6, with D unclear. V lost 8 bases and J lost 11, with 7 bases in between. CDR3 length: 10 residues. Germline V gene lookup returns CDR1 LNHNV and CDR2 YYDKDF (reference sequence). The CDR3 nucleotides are TGTGCCACCGTCCCCGCACCCCTCCACTTT. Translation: CATVPAPLHF. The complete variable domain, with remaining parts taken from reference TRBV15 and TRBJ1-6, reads DAMVIQNPRYQVTQFGKPVTLSCSQTLNHNVMYWYQQKSSQAPKLLFHYYDKDFNNEADTPDNFQSRRPNTSFCFLDIRSPGLGDTAMYLCATVPAPLHFGNGTRLTVT.

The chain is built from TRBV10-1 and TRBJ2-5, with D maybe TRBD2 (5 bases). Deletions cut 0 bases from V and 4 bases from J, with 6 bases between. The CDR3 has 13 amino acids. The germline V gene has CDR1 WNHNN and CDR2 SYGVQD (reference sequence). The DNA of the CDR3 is TGCGCCAGCAGTGAGTCGGGGAGAGAGACCCAGTACTTC. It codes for CASSESGRETQYF.

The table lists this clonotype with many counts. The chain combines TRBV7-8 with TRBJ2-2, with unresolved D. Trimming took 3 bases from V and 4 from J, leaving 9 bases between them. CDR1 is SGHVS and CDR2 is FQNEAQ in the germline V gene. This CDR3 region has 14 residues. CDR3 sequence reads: CASSFLRGTGELFF. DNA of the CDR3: TGTGCCAGCAGCTTCCTTCGTGGCACCGGGGAGCTGTTTTTT. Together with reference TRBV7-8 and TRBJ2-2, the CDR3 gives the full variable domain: GAGVSQSPRYKVAKRGQDVALRCDPISGHVSLFWYQQALGQGPEFLTYFQNEAQLDKSGLPSDRFFAERPEGSVSTLKIQRTQQEDSAVYLCASSFLRGTGELFFGEGSRLTVL.

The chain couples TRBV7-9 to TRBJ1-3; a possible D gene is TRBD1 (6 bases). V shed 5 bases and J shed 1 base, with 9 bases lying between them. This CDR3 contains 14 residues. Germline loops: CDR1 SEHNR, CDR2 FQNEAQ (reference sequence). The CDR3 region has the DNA TGTGCCAGCAGCGCCGGGACATCTGGAAACACCATATATTTT. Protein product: CASSAGTSGNTIYF.

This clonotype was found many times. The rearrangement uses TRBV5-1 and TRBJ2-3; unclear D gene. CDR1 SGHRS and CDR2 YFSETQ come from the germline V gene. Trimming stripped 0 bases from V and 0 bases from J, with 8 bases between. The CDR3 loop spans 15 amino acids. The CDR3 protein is CASSLEQPSTDTQYF. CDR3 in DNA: TGCGCCAGCAGCTTGGAACAGCCTAGCACAGATACGCAGTATTTT.

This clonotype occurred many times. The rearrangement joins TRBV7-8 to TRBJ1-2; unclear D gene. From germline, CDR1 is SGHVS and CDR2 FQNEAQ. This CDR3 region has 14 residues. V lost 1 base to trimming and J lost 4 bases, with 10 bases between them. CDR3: CASSLGLGSYGYTF. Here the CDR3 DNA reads TGTGCCAGCAGCTTAGGTCTGGGCTCCTATGGCTACACCTTC.

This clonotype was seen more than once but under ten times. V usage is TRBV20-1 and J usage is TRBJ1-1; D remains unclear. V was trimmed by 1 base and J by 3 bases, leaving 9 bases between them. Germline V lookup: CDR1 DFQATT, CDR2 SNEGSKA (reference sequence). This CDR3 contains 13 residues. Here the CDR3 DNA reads TGCAGTGCTAGAGTGACGAAGGACACTGAAGCTTTCTTT. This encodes CSARVTKDTEAFF.

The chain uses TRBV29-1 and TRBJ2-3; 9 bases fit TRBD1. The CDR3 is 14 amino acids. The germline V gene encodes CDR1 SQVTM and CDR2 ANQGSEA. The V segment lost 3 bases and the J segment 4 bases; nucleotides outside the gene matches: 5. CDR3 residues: CSVDKGQGPDTQYF. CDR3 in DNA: TGCAGCGTTGACAAGGGACAGGGACCAGATACGCAGTATTTT.